Listed below are T cell receptor beta chains from one sample, sequenced in a study of CD8 T cells in Susac syndrome. TCRdb redid the calling of the immunoSEQ multiplex PCR reads with MiXCR, one entry per CDR3 protein. The data show more than 70,000 distinct CDR3 sequences, roughly 91% seen once. The sequenced sample was CD8+ T cells from PBMCs. The receptors derive from a human donor in good health. CDR3s include the opening cysteine and the closing phenylalanine or tryptophan. The order of the fields is clone size, J gene, V gene, D gene, CDR3 protein, CDR3 DNA. The D gene is left open where the match is weak. Size is omitted from some rows. Given values are once, few, many or a class for expanded clones.

size: -
J: TRBJ2-5
V: TRBV9
D: -
CDR3: CASSVQKPIPQETQYF
DNA: TGTGCCAGCAGCGTACAGAAACCAATCCCCCAAGAGACCCAGTACTTC

size: -
J: TRBJ1-4
V: TRBV5-4
D: -
CDR3: CASSLRQENEKLFF
DNA: TGTGCCAGCAGCTTGCGACAGGAAAACGAAAAACTGTTTTTT

size: -
J: TRBJ1-1
V: TRBV11-2
D: -
CDR3: CASSLGGSPEAFF
DNA: TGTGCCAGCAGCTTAGGGGGGTCGCCTGAAGCTTTCTTT

size: -
J: TRBJ2-1
V: TRBV15
D: -
CDR3: CATSSERRDEQFF
DNA: TGTGCCACCAGCAGCGAGCGGCGGGATGAGCAGTTCTTC

size: -
J: TRBJ2-5
V: TRBV19
D: TRBD1
CDR3: CASSTGQEKTQYF
DNA: TGTGCCAGTAGTACCGGACAGGAAAAGACCCAGTACTTC

size: -
J: TRBJ1-2
V: TRBV5-4
D: -
CDR3: CASSLSAGEGYGYTF
DNA: TGTGCCAGCAGCTTGTCGGCAGGGGAGGGCTATGGCTACACCTTC

size: -
J: TRBJ2-2
V: TRBV12-3/TRBV12-4
D: -
CDR3: CASRGAYANTGELFF
DNA: TGTGCCAGCAGAGGTGCATACGCGAACACCGGGGAGCTGTTTTTT

size: -
J: TRBJ2-3
V: TRBV6-1
D: -
CDR3: CASSEALPGARGDTQYF
DNA: TGTGCCAGCAGTGAAGCGCTTCCCGGGGCGCGGGGAGATACGCAGTATTTT

size: -
J: TRBJ1-4
V: TRBV7-2
D: -
CDR3: CASSSGRLNEKLFF
DNA: TGTGCCAGCAGCTCGGGACGGCTTAATGAAAAACTGTTTTTT

size: -
J: TRBJ2-5
V: TRBV15
D: -
CDR3: CATSRGGLLGETQYF
DNA: TGTGCCACCAGCAGAGGAGGACTACTCGGGGAGACCCAGTACTTC

size: -
J: TRBJ2-7
V: TRBV2
D: TRBD1
CDR3: CASSSGQGSSYEQYF
DNA: TGTGCCAGCAGTAGCGGACAGGGGAGTTCCTACGAGCAGTACTTC

size: -
J: TRBJ2-7
V: TRBV14
D: TRBD1
CDR3: CASSRRQGGEEQYF
DNA: TGTGCCAGCAGCCGTCGACAGGGGGGGGAAGAGCAGTACTTC

size: once
J: TRBJ2-5
V: TRBV7-9
D: -
CDR3: CASSLDRGSQETQYF
DNA: TGTGCCAGCAGCTTAGATAGGGGCAGCCAAGAGACCCAGTACTTC

size: -
J: TRBJ1-4
V: TRBV12-3/TRBV12-4
D: -
CDR3: CASSLQATNEKLFF
DNA: TGTGCCAGCAGTTTACAGGCAACTAATGAAAAACTGTTTTTT

size: -
J: TRBJ2-3
V: TRBV10-2
D: TRBD1
CDR3: CASSETQDRGYDTQYF
DNA: TGCGCCAGCAGTGAAACCCAGGACAGGGGATACGATACGCAGTATTTT

size: -
J: TRBJ1-2
V: TRBV9
D: -
CDR3: CASTLGTGWSTYGYTF
DNA: TGTGCCAGCACCCTAGGTACAGGGTGGTCAACCTATGGCTACACCTTC

size: -
J: TRBJ2-1
V: TRBV7-8
D: TRBD2
CDR3: CASSLGPAGGYNEQFF
DNA: TGTGCCAGCAGCTTGGGGCCAGCGGGGGGGTACAATGAGCAGTTCTTC

size: -
J: TRBJ2-5
V: TRBV3-1
D: -
CDR3: CASSQPKGGWETQYF
DNA: TGTGCCAGCAGCCAGCCAAAGGGGGGGTGGGAGACCCAGTACTTC

size: -
J: TRBJ1-1
V: TRBV7-9
D: -
CDR3: CASSLWAEGNTEAFF
DNA: TGTGCCAGCAGCTTATGGGCGGAGGGGAACACTGAAGCTTTCTTT

size: once
J: TRBJ1-2
V: TRBV7-9
D: -
CDR3: CASSPQPAGYTF
DNA: TGTGCCAGCAGCCCACAGCCAGCTGGGTACACCTTC